This is a list of T cell receptor beta chains from one sample in a study of response to subunit inactivated influenza vaccine. MiXCR was run by TCRdb on the RT-PCR reads, yielding one entry per CDR3 protein. The sample has approximately 490,000 distinct CDR3 sequences; around 7.7% are singletons. The material sequenced was PBMCs from blood, taken 23 months after vaccination. The receptors come from a man between 50 and 70 years old who received an inactivated influenza vaccine. Both conserved end residues are part of each CDR3. Fields, in order: clone size, J gene, CDR3 length, V gene, CDR3 protein. Clone size is shown for a subset of rows, as once, few, many or a class of expanded clone.

few	TRBJ1-6	15	TRBV7-2	CASSLERQGPGPLHF
few	TRBJ2-2	15	TRBV7-2	CASSLRQGTTGELFF
-	TRBJ2-1	15	TRBV20-1	CSARDVGGGANEQFF
-	TRBJ2-7	17	TRBV18	CASSPPVLDRAFYEQYF
few	TRBJ2-2	17	TRBV6-5	CASSYFPTSTYTGELFF
few	TRBJ2-7	15	TRBV7-9	CASSELGTGSYEQYF
-	TRBJ2-5	13	TRBV12-5	CASGIAGGETQYF
few	TRBJ2-3	13	TRBV7-9	CASSHDRADTQYF
-	TRBJ1-5	17	TRBV6-1	CASISGTGFSRGQPQHF
many	TRBJ1-6	12	TRBV28	CASSSPGSPLHF
-	TRBJ2-1	12	TRBV12-3/TRBV12-4	CASDQGAGEQFF
few	TRBJ2-1	18	TRBV5-5	CASSGTSGRIRSYNEQFF
-	TRBJ1-2	16	TRBV9	CASSARDAGDAYGYTF
-	TRBJ1-4	11	TRBV20-1	CSARLNEKLFF
few	TRBJ2-3	15	TRBV4-3	CASSQDSRARHTQYF
-	TRBJ2-2	15	TRBV5-1	CASSLGQIRVGELFF
many	TRBJ2-2	21	TRBV3-1	CASSQVPGLAGFSANTGELFF
many	TRBJ2-1	11	TRBV28	CASSKRYEQFF
-	TRBJ2-2	12	TRBV20-1	CSARDRVGELFF
few	TRBJ1-4	16	TRBV5-6	CASSSRRTASNEKLFF
many	TRBJ2-5	15	TRBV12-3/TRBV12-4	CASSFALAGAETQYF
few	TRBJ2-2	14	TRBV20-1	CSAPRLQTTGELFF
-	TRBJ1-5	16	TRBV20-1	CSALDTSSFSNQPQHF
-	TRBJ1-5	14	TRBV12-3/TRBV12-4	CASSYRNSNQPQHF
few	TRBJ2-3	15	TRBV29-1	CSVVLAGGHTDTQYF
many	TRBJ1-3	13	TRBV12-3/TRBV12-4	CASSWSSGNTIYF